These T cell receptor beta chains were read from a single sample in a study of T-cell reconstitution after alpha-beta-depleted transplantation in children. TCRdb re-called the PCR reads with MiXCR, one entry per CDR3 protein. The table includes 150,000 to 250,000 distinct CDR3 sequences, 14% to 15% detected once. The specimen comprised PBMCs from the stem cell graft donor, sampled from the stem cell graft. The source of these receptors is a human donor who donated a stem cell graft to a child with acute lymphoblastic leukemia. CDR3s include the opening cysteine and the closing phenylalanine or tryptophan. Each record gives: clone size, V gene, J gene, CDR3 protein. Expanded clones get a size class; other rows say once, few or many, or leave the size out.

.	TRBV5-1	TRBJ2-1	CASSLRALAEIYNEQFF
many	TRBV5-1	TRBJ2-1	CASSFDSGTYNEQFF
many	TRBV20-1	TRBJ2-4	CSARDFGTSKNIQYF
.	TRBV12-3/TRBV12-4	TRBJ2-5	CASSLAGLAGGGDQETQYF
many	TRBV5-4	TRBJ1-2	CASRTVDRGHGYTF
many	TRBV2	TRBJ2-7	CASTPAKSYEQYF
many	TRBV12-3/TRBV12-4	TRBJ1-2	CASSAGLSYGYTF
many	TRBV5-1	TRBJ2-6	CASSLTGGIAGANVLTF
many	TRBV5-1	TRBJ2-1	CASSGGLAGDNEQFF
few	TRBV11-2	TRBJ2-2	CASSLRLMNTGELFF
few	TRBV20-1	TRBJ1-5	CSARDSRRPYQPQHF
many	TRBV6-2/TRBV6-3	TRBJ2-5	CASSSSGLADRKRETQYF
.	TRBV12-3/TRBV12-4	TRBJ2-5	CASSSTLGETQYF
many	TRBV6-1	TRBJ2-1	CASRLGDNEQFF
many	TRBV10-3	TRBJ2-5	CAIGRGETQYF
many	TRBV7-9	TRBJ2-3	CASSHTRDTQYF
many	TRBV5-5	TRBJ2-7	CASSRSHRAYEQYF
few	TRBV12-3/TRBV12-4	TRBJ2-5	CASTPGQGPGTQYF
many	TRBV5-1	TRBJ2-6	CASSLGGTGSSGANVLTF
many	TRBV5-5	TRBJ1-1	CASSSQPRGNTEAFF
many	TRBV20-1	TRBJ2-3	CSAPRTRTTDTQYF